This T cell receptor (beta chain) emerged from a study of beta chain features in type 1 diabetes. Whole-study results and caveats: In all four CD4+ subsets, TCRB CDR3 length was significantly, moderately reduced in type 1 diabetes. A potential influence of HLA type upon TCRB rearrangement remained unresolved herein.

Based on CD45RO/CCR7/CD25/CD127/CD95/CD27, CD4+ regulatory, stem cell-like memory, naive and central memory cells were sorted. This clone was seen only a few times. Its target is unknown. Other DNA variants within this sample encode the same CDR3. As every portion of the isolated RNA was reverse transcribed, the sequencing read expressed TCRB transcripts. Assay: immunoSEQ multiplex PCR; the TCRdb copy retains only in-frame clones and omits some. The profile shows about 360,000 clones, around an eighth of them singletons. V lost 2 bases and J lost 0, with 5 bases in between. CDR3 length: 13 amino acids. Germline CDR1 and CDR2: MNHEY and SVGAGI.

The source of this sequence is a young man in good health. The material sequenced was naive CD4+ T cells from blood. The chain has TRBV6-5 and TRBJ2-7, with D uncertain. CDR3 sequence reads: CASSYTSSYEQYF. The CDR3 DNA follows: TGTGCCAGCAGTTACACCAGCTCCTACGAGCAGTACTTC.